This T cell receptor beta chain was sequenced during a study of OX40 agonist ivuxolimab in advanced cancers. Study-wide points: Partial responders at 0.1-3.0 mg/kg had among the lowest clonal expansion.

Excluded were patients having autoimmune disease history or systemic immunosuppression. Blood sampling took place at baseline, cycle 4 day 1, and cycle 7 day 1. CDR1 SGHAT and CDR2 FQNNGV come from the germline V gene. The length of the CDR3 is 14 residues. V lost 1 base and J 5 bases, leaving 11 bases between the germline ends. Assay used: immunoSEQ multiplex PCR; TCRdb lists only in-frame clones, some missing. The sample shows some 66,000 clones, around four fifths of them seen only once. As for this clone: The antigen remains undetermined.

The source material was CD4+ or CD8+ T cells sorted from blood, sampled in a trial of the OX40 agonist ivuxolimab. V is TRBV11-2 and J is TRBJ2-5, with D unresolved. The sequence was obtained from an adult with an advanced solid tumor such as melanoma, head and neck, liver or kidney cancer. The CDR3 nucleotides are TGTGCCAGCAGCTTAGCCAGATCGGTGGAGACCCAGTACTTC. The encoded protein is CASSLARSVETQYF.